This T cell receptor (beta chain) originates from a study of response to subunit inactivated influenza vaccine. General study points: Authors proposed each seasonal influenza vaccination draws in few new T cells.

TCRdb re-derived calls from the RT-PCR reads in MiXCR, one entry per CDR3 protein. This table has about 520,000 distinct CDR3 sequences, over 25% appearing once. The junction had 2 bases not matched to a gene; V was cut back by 4 bases and J by 5 bases. Germline V CDR1 and CDR2: SGHRS, YFSETQ. The CDR3 runs 14 residues. The sample holds many counts of this clonotype. The antigen remains unidentified. Material: CD4+ T cells sorted from PBMCs, obtained 5 to 6 days after vaccination. The origin of this receptor is a middle-aged man who received an inactivated influenza vaccine. J is TRBJ2-7 and V is TRBV5-1, with 14 positions matching TRBD2. The CDR3 here is CASSPGLAGDEQYF. In nucleotides, the CDR3 is TGCGCCAGCAGCCCGGGACTAGCGGGGGACGAGCAGTACTTC.